The clone carrying this TCR beta chain was detected ten times or more. TCR beta VDJ and CDR3 profiles were obtained from a genomic DNA template. Each CDR3 protein gets one entry after TCRdb re-called the reads with MiXCR. This table has about 160,000 distinct CDR3 sequences, 40% to 60% appearing once. Per the germline V gene, CDR1 is MNHNY and CDR2 is SVGAGI (reference sequence). The CDR3 covers 17 residues. V lost 0 bases to trimming and J lost 4 bases; unmatched junction nucleotides: 9. The patients chosen for sequencing had shown expansion of CD8+CD57+ cells (detected by flow cytometry). This sample is part of a study of CD8+CD57+ T cells in acquired aplastic anemia. As for the study in general: The DNA of sorted CD4+ and CD8+ cells averaged approximately 3.2 ug.

The material sequenced was sorted CD4+, CD8+, or CD8+CD57+ T cells (not recorded which) from PBMCs. The chain links TRBV6-6 to TRBJ1-5, with 7 bases fitting TRBD1. This sequence was found in a human donor with aplastic anemia. The CDR3 nucleotides are TGTGCCAGCAGTTACTCGAGGGACAGCCTGGGTAATCAGCCCCAGCATTTT. This translates into CASSYSRDSLGNQPQHF.